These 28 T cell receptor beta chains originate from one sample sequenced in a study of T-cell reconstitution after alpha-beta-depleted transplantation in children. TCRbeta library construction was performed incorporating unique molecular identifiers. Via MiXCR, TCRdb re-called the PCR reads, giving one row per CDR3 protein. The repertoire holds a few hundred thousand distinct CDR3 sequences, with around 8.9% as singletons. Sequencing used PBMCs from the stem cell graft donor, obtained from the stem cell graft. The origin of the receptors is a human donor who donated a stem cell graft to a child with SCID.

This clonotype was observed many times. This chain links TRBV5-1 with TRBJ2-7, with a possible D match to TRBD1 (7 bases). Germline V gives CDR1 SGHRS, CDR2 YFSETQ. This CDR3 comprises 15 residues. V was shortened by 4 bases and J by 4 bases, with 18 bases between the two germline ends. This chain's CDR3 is CASSRSGGTEYEQYF. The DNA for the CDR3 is TGCGCCAGCAGCCGCAGTGGAGGGACAGAGTACGAGCAGTACTTC. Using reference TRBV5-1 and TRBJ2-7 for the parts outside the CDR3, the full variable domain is KAGVTQTPRYLIKTRGQQVTLSCSPISGHRSVSWYQQTPGQGLQFLFEYFSETQRNKGNFPGRFSGRQFSNSRSEMNVSTLELGDSALYLCASSRSGGTEYEQYFGPGTRLTVT.

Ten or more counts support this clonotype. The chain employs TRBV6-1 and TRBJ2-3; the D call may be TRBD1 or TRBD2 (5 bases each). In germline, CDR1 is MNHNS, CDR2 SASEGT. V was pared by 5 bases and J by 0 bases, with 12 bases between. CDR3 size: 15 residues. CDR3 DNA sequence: TGTGCCAGCAGTACCCTAGGGACCAGCACAGATACGCAGTATTTT. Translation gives CASSTLGTSTDTQYF.

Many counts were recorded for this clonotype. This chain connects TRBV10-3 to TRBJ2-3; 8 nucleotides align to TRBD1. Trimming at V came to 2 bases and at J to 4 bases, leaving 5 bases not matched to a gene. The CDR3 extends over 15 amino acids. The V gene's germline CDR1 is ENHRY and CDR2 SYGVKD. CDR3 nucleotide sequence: TGTGCCATCAGTGAGCAGACAGGGGACCCAGATACGCAGTATTTT. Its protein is CAISEQTGDPDTQYF.

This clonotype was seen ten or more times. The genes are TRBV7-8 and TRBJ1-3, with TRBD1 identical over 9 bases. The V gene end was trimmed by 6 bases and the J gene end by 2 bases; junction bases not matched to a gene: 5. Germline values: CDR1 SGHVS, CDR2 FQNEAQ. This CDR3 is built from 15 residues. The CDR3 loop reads CASSGGQGAGNTIYF. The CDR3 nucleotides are TGTGCCAGCAGTGGGGGACAGGGAGCTGGAAACACCATATATTTT.

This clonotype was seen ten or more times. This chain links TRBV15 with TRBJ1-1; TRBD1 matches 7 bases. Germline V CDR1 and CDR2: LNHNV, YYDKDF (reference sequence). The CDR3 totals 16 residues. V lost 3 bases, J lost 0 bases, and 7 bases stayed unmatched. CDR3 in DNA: TGTGCCACCAGCAGGAAGTCGACAGGGATGAACACTGAAGCTTTCTTT. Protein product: CATSRKSTGMNTEAFF.

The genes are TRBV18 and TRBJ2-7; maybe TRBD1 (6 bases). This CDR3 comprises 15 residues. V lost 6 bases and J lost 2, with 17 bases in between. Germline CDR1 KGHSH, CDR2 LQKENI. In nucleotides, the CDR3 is TGTGCCAGCTCGGGGGAGACAGGATCAACCTACGAGCAGTACTTC. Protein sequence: CASSGETGSTYEQYF.

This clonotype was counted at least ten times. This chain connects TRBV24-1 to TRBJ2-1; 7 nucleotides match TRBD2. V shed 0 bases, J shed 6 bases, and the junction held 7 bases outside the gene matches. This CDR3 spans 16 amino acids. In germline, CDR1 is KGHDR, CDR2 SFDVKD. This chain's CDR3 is CATSDLGTNLFNEQFF. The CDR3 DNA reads TGTGCCACCAGTGATTTGGGGACTAACTTGTTCAATGAGCAGTTCTTC.

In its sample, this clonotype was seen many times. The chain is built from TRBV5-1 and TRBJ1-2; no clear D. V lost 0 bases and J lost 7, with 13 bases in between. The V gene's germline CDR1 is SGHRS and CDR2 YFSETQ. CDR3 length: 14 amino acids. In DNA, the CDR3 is TGCGCCAGCAGCTTGGAGGGCTCGACTGGTGGCTACACCTTC. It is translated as CASSLEGSTGGYTF.

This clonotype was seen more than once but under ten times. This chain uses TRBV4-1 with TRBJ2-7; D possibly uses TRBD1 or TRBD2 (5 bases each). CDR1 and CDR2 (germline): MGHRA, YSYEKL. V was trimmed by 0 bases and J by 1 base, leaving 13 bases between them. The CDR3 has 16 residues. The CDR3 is CASSQDHLGESYEQYF. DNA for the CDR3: TGCGCCAGCAGCCAAGATCATTTAGGGGAGTCCTACGAGCAGTACTTC.

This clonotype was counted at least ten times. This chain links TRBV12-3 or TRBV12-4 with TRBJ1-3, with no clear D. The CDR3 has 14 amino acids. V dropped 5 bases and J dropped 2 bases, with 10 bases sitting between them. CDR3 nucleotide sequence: TGTGCCAGCAGTCCCCATACACCTGGAAACACCATATATTTT. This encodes CASSPHTPGNTIYF.

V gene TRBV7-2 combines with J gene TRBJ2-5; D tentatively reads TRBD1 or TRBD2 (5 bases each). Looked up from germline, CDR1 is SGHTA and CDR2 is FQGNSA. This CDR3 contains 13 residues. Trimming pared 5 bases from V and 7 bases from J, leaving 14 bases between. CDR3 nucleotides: TGTGCCAGCAGCCCTCACCGGGGCGGGACCCAGTACTTC. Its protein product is CASSPHRGGTQYF. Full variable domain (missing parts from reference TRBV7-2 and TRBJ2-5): GAGVSQSPSNKVTEKGKDVELRCDPISGHTALYWYRQSLGQGLEFLIYFQGNSAPDKSGLPSDRFSAERTGGSVSTLTIQRTQQEDSAVYLCASSPHRGGTQYFGPGTRLLVL.

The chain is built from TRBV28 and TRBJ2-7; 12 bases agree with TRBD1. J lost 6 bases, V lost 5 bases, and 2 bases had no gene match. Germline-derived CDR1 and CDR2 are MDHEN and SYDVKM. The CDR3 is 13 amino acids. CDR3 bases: TGTGCCAGCAGTGGGACAGGGGGCAGCGAGCAGTACTTC. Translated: CASSGTGGSEQYF.

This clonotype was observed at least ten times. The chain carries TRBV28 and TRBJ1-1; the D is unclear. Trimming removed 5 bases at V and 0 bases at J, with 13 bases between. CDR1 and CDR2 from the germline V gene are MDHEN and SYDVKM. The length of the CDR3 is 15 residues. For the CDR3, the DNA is TGTGCCAGCAGTACACCCGGGAGACTGAACACTGAAGCTTTCTTT. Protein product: CASSTPGRLNTEAFF.

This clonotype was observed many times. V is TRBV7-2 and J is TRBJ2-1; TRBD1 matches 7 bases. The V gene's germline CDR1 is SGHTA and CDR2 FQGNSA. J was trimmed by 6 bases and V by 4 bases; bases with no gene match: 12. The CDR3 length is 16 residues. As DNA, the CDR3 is TGTGCCAGCAGCTGGGACAGTTTCAAGGGGCTCAATGAGCAGTTCTTC. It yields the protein CASSWDSFKGLNEQFF.

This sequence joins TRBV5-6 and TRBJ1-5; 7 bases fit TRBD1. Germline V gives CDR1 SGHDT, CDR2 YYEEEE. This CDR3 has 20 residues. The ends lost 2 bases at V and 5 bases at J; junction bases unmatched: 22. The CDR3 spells CASSFSLSAVGQVGDQPQHF. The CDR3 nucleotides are TGTGCCAGCAGCTTCTCATTGTCGGCCGTAGGACAGGTTGGAGATCAGCCCCAGCATTTT.

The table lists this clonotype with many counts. The CDR3 region is CASSLRTEDSPLHF. CDR3 DNA sequence: TGCGCCAGCAGCCTGCGGACAGAAGATTCACCCCTCCACTTT. The V call is TRBV5-1, the J call TRBJ1-6; weak D call: TRBD1 (6 bases). Per the germline V gene, CDR1 is SGHRS and CDR2 is YFSETQ. The CDR3 is made up of 14 amino acids. V lost 4 bases and J lost 8, with 13 bases in between.

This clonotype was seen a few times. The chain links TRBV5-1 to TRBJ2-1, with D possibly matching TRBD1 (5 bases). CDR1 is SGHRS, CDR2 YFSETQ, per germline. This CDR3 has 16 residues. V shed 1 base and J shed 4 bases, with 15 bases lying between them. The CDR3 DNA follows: TGCGCCAGCAGCTTGACTCCAGGGTTACAATACAATGAGCAGTTCTTC. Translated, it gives CASSLTPGLQYNEQFF.

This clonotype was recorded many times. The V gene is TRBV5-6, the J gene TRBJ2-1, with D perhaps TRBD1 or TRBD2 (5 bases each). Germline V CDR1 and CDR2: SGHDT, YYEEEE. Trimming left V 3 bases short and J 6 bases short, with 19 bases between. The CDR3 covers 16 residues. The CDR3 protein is CASSSGPTIGSNEQFF. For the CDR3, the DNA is TGTGCCAGCAGCTCGGGGCCTACAATCGGGTCCAATGAGCAGTTCTTC.

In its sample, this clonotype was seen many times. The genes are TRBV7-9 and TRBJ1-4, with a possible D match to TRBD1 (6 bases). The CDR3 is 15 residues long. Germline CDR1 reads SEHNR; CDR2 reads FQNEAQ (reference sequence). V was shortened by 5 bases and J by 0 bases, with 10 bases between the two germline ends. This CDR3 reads CASSPGTTTNEKLFF. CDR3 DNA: TGTGCCAGCAGCCCCGGGACAACAACTAATGAAAAACTGTTTTTT.

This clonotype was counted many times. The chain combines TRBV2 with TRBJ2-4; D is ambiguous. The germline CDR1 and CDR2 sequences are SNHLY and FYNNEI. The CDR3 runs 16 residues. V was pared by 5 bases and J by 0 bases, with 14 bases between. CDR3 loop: CASSLIQFLAKNIQYF. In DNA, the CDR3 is TGTGCCAGCAGTTTAATCCAATTCCTAGCCAAAAACATTCAGTACTTC.

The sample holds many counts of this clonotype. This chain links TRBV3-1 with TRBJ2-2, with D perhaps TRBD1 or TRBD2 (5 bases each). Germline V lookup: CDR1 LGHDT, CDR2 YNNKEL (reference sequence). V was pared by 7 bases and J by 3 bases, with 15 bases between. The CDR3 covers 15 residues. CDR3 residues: CASTKGAGHTGELFF. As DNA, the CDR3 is TGTGCCAGCACCAAAGGGGCGGGCCACACCGGGGAGCTGTTTTTT.

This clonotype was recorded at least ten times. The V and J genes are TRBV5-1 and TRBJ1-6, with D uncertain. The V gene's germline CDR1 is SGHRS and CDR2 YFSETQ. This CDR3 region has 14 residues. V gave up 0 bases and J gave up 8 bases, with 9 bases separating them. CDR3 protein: CASSLDQSDSPLHF. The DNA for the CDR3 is TGCGCCAGCAGCTTGGATCAGTCAGATTCACCCCTCCACTTT.

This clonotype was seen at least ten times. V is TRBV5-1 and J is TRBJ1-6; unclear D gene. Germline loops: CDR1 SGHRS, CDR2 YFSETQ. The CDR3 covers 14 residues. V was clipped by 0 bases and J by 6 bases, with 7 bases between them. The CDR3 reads CASSLDILNSPLHF. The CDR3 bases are TGCGCCAGCAGCTTGGACATCCTTAATTCACCCCTCCACTTT.

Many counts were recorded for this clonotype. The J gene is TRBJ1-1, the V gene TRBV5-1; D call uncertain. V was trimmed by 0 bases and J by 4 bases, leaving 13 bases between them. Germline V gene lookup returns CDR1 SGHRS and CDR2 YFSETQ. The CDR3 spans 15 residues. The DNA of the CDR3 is TGCGCCAGCAGCTTGGAGGGCAGGAGGAGCACTGAAGCTTTCTTT. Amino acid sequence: CASSLEGRRSTEAFF.

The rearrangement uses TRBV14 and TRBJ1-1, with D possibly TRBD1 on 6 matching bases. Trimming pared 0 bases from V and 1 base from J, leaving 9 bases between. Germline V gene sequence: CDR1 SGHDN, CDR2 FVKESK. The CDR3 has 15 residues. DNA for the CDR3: TGTGCCAGCAGCCAAGAGGGCAGGGGGAACACTGAAGCTTTCTTT. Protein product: CASSQEGRGNTEAFF.

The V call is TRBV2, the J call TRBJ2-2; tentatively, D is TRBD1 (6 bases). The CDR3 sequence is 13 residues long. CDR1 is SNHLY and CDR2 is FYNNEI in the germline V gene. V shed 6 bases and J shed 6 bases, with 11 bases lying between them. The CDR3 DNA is TGTGCCAGCAGGGACAACAGGGCCGGGGAGCTGTTTTTT. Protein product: CASRDNRAGELFF. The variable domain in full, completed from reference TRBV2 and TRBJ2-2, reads EPEVTQTPSHQVTQMGQEVILRCVPISNHLYFYWYRQILGQKVEFLVSFYNNEISEKSEIFDDQFSVERPDGSNFTLKIRSTKLEDSAMYFCASRDNRAGELFFGEGSRLTVL.

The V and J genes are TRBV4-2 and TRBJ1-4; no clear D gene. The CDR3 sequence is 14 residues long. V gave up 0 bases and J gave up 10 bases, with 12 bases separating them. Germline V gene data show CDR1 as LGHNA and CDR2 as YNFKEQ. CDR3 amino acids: CASSQDGHTVKLFF. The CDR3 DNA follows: TGTGCCAGCAGCCAAGATGGGCACACGGTAAAACTGTTTTTT.

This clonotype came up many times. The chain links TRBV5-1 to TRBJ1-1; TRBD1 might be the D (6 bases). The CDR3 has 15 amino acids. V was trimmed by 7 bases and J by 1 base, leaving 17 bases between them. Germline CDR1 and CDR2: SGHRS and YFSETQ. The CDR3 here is CASDRTASSNTEAFF. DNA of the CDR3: TGCGCCAGCGACCGGACAGCTTCTTCGAACACTGAAGCTTTCTTT.